This is a list of T cell receptor beta chains from one sample in a study of cytomegalovirus exposure and HLA in healthy donors. Generated by immunoSEQ multiplex PCR, the TCRdb table keeps only in-frame clones and is missing some. The repertoire consists of over 130,000 clones, with 88% occurring once and the leading ten covering around 0.5%. Sequenced input: PBMCs. Receptors originate from a woman between 35 and 50 years old in good health and CMV-seronegative. CDR3s leave out the opening cysteine and the closing phenylalanine or tryptophan. Fields, in order: V gene, D gene, J gene, clone size, CDR3 protein. The D gene is left open where the match is weak. Some rows mark clone size as missing; the rest say once, few, many or name a class of expanded clone.

>TRBV7-9|TRBD1|TRBJ2-7|-
ASSSDRMEY
>TRBV7-9|TRBD2|TRBJ2-4|-
ASSFSGMVNIQY
>TRBV5-1|-|TRBJ1-2|-
ASSATVNYGYT
>TRBV28|TRBD1|TRBJ2-2|-
ASSPRTGTYTGELF
>TRBV6-4|TRBD2|TRBJ2-3|-
ASSDSAGGPGDTQY
>TRBV5-6|-|TRBJ1-1|-
ASSLDRYLEAF
>TRBV5-1|-|TRBJ2-3|-
ASSLGIDLTDTQY
>TRBV19|-|TRBJ2-1|once
ASRIRQGPDNEQF
>TRBV5-1|TRBD1|TRBJ2-7|-
ASSLATGEVYEQY
>TRBV7-7|-|TRBJ1-1|-
ASSFQLNTEAF
>TRBV25-1|TRBD2|TRBJ2-7|-
ASSPGGGLGGTYEQY
>TRBV10-3|TRBD1|TRBJ1-1|few
AITRQGMNTEAF
>TRBV11-3|TRBD2|TRBJ2-7|-
ASSPHPLAGPSYEQY
>TRBV6-1|TRBD1|TRBJ1-2|-
ASSAYRDSNYGYT
>TRBV5-4|-|TRBJ2-3|-
ASKSAGDTQY
>TRBV7-8|TRBD1|TRBJ2-2|-
ASSLDGTGVDGELF
>TRBV9|-|TRBJ2-5|-
ASSVGIAETQY
>TRBV10-1|-|TRBJ2-1|-
ASSESLVGEQF
>TRBV4-3|TRBD2|TRBJ2-1|few
ASSRLSAGDGNEQF
>TRBV23-1|-|TRBJ2-1|once
ASSLASRQYYNEQF
>TRBV10-3|-|TRBJ2-1|-
AISHDTSYNEQF
>TRBV5-1|-|TRBJ1-1|once
ASSLDRVSEAF
>TRBV5-4|TRBD1|TRBJ1-3|once
ASSSRDSSGNTIY
>TRBV6-5|TRBD1|TRBJ1-2|-
ASSYYRGRDYGYT
>TRBV5-4|TRBD2|TRBJ2-1|-
ASSFLAGGENEQF
>TRBV7-6|TRBD2|TRBJ2-2|-
ASSRVGSGVTGELF
>TRBV5-4|TRBD2|TRBJ2-7|-
ASSPAGASGNYEQY
>TRBV5-1|-|TRBJ1-4|once
ASSLAGGEKLF
>TRBV25-1|-|TRBJ2-7|-
ASSRTDNRYSYEQY
>TRBV19|TRBD1|TRBJ1-1|-
ASTWTGGLKAF
>TRBV7-9|-|TRBJ2-2|-
ASSLGGQTGNTGELF
>TRBV6-5|-|TRBJ2-7|-
ARSYSSSTYEQY
>TRBV5-1|-|TRBJ2-5|-
ASSPVGDWETQY
>TRBV10-3|TRBD1|TRBJ2-7|-
AISVDRGAYEQY
>TRBV12-2|-|TRBJ2-7|-
ASRSLLGGVSGREVGEQY
>TRBV7-7|TRBD2|TRBJ2-5|-
ASSLSGRGETQY
>TRBV5-1|TRBD2|TRBJ2-5|-
ASSLAGSGRETQY
>TRBV7-3|TRBD2|TRBJ2-1|-
ASSLTGTSVGEQF
>TRBV5-4|-|TRBJ1-1|-
ASSLGGPTEAF
>TRBV5-1|TRBD2|TRBJ2-3|-
ASSSRSNSGRVADTQY
>TRBV5-4|TRBD2|TRBJ2-7|few
ASSMGTSGIYEQY
>TRBV10-3|TRBD1|TRBJ1-6|-
AMTGTENSPLH
>TRBV28|TRBD1|TRBJ1-5|-
ASSFGTAIYSNQPQH
>TRBV5-8|TRBD2|TRBJ2-7|-
ASSWGLAGSYEQY
>TRBV30|TRBD1|TRBJ2-1|-
AWRPTGQGRNNEQF
>TRBV11-2|TRBD1|TRBJ2-7|-
ASSLAPIRTGAYEQY